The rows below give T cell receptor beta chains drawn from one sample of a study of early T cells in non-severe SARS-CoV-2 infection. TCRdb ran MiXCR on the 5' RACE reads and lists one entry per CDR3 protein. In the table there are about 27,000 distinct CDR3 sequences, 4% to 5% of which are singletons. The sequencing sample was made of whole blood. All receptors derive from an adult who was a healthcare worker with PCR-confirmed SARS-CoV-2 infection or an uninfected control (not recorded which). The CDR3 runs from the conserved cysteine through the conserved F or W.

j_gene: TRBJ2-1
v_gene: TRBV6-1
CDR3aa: CASSQGKQGGSEQFF

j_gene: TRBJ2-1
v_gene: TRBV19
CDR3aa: CASSVSVSSYNEQFF

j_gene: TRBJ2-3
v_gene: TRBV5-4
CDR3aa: CASSSSATTDTQYF

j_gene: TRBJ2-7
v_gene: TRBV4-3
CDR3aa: CASSQNLAASSYEQYF

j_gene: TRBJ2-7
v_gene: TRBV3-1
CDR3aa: CASSQGQGSYEQYF

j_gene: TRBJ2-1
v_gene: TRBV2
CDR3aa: CASSGGSGRYNEQFF

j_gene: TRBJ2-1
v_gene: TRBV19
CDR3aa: CASSIGMGVAAGYRNEQFF

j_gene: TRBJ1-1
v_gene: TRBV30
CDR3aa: CAWSAGTGAITEAFF

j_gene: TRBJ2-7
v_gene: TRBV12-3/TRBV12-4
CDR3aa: CASSPSGTEVYEQYF

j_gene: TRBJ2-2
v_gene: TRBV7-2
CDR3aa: CASSHRRGREVGELFF

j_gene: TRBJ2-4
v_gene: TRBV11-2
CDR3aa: CASSLAGAKNIQYF

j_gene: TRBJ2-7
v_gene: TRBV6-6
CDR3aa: CASSYSAGTGPYEQYF

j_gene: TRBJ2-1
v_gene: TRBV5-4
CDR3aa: CASSSYNEQFF

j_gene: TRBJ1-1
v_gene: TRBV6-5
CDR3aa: CASSRTGGTEAFF

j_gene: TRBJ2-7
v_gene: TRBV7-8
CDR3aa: CASSRSSGRDYEQYF

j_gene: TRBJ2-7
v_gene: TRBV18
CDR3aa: CASSPLDRGGYEQYF

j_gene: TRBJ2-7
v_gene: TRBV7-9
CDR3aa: CASSLATGTEQYF

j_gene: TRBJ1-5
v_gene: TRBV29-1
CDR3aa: CSVRTGMDQPQHF

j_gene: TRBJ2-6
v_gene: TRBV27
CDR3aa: CASSLRSAGANVLTF

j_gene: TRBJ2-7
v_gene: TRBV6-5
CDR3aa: CASSYWGGRYEQYF

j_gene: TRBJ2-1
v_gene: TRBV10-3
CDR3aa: CAIKSAAGSSYNEQFF

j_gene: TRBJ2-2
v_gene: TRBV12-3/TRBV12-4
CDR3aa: CASSFWGMTGELFF

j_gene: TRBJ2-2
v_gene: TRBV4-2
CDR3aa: CASSQDLMELAGGKIVTGELFF

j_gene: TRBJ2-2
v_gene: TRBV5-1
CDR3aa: CASSQDKGSTGELFF

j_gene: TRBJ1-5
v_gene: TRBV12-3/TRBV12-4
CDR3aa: CASSSDRGGQPQHF

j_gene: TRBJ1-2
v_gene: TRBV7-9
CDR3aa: CASSLVFGGYTF

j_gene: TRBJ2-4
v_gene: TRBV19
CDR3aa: CASSIVSASAKNIQYF

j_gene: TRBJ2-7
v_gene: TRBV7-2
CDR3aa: CASSSILLEGTMYEQYF

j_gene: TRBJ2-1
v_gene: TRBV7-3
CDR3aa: CASSLNALTSYNEQFF

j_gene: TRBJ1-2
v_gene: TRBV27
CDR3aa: CASSPRRTVNYGYTF

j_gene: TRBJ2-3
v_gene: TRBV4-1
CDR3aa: CASSKTSGRAGSTDTQYF

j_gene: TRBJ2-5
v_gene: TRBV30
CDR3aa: CAWGSGAQYF

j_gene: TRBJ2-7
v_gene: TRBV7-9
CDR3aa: CASSLPKRQTLYEQYF

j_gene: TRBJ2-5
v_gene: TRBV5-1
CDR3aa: CASSFRPGGAETQYF